This TCR beta chain was observed in a study of T cells in Graves' hyperthyroidism and ophthalmopathy. Study findings and constraints: A 13 V-J signature model discriminated ophthalmopathy versus stable hyperthyroidism. A median about 6.2 months before onset, the model predicted ophthalmopathy.

Diagnosing involved the use of clinical symptoms, serum thyroxine and TRAb, thyroid ultrasound and orbital computed tomography. Amplified TCR beta CDR3 regions derived from RNA transcripts. HTBI primers were the set used in a first-round RT-PCR of the TCR CDR3. TCRdb recomputed calls from the multiplex PCR reads with MiXCR, one row per CDR3 protein. The table lists about 360,000 distinct CDR3 sequences, approximately 13% of them singletons. This clonotype was detected only a few times. Its antigen is still unknown. The sequenced sample was blood. The clonotype originates from a woman under 30 with Graves' hyperthyroidism.

The CDR3 sequence: CASSLETRTDTQYF. The CDR3, as DNA: TGCGCCAGCAGCTTGGAAACCCGCACAGATACGCAGTATTTT. The chain recombines TRBV5-1 with TRBJ2-3; D remains unclear. The CDR3 consists of 14 residues. Trimming removed 0 bases from V and 1 base from J, with 6 bases in between. The germline V gene has CDR1 SGHRS and CDR2 YFSETQ.